These T cell receptor beta chains were read from a single sample in a study of T cell repertoires in cytomegalovirus infection. In TCRdb, the reads were re-called with MiXCR into one record per CDR3 protein. The sample lists roughly 990,000 distinct CDR3 sequences; approximately 33% were seen once. These TCRs are of unknown antigen specificity. Source: cultured CD8+ T cells from PBMCs, taken from culture after CMV antigen stimulation. These receptors originate from a human donor in good health (CMV status not recorded). Some clones in this sample may be carry-over from other donors' samples. Both conserved end residues are part of each CDR3. D genes are given only for firm matches. Clone size is given for some rows only: seen once, a few or many times, or a class if the clone is expanded.

TRBV7-3	TRBD2	.	TRBJ2-5	TGTGCCAGCAGCTTAGGGGCGGGGGGCCGTCGAGAGACCCAGTACTTC	CASSLGAGGRRETQYF
TRBV4-1	.	few	TRBJ2-1	TGCGCCAGCAGCCAAGAGGTGGGTGAGCAGTTCTTC	CASSQEVGEQFF
TRBV27	.	.	TRBJ1-2	TGTGCCAGCAGTTTCTCCGGTGGCCCCTATGGCTACACCTTC	CASSFSGGPYGYTF
TRBV6-2/TRBV6-3	TRBD1	.	TRBJ2-2	TGTGCCAGCAGTGCCTCGACGACAGGGGTCACAGGGGAGCTGTTTTTT	CASSASTTGVTGELFF
TRBV6-1	TRBD1	.	TRBJ2-1	TGTGCCAGTAGGGGACAGGGGAGCGGCAATGAGCAGTTCTTC	CASRGQGSGNEQFF
TRBV6-6	.	.	TRBJ2-2	TGTGCCAGCAGTTACCGGACAGACAACACCGGGGAGCTGTTTTTT	CASSYRTDNTGELFF
TRBV5-6	.	few	TRBJ2-5	TGTGCCAGCAGCGGGGGGTCTGGGGTGTTCCAAGAGACCCAGTACTTC	CASSGGSGVFQETQYF
TRBV12-5	.	.	TRBJ1-2	TGTGCTAGTGGGGGCCCTGCTTGGGGCTACACCTTC	CASGGPAWGYTF
TRBV12-3/TRBV12-4	.	many	TRBJ2-1	TGTGCCAGCAGTTACGGACTTTACAATGAGCAGTTCTTC	CASSYGLYNEQFF
TRBV7-3	.	.	TRBJ2-2	TGTGCCAGCAGCTTGGACATCGGGGCCGGGGAGCTGTTTTTT	CASSLDIGAGELFF
TRBV4-1	.	.	TRBJ2-1	TGCGCCAGCAGCCAAGTTGAGGGGGGGCAGAGTGAGCAGTTCTTC	CASSQVEGGQSEQFF
TRBV15	.	.	TRBJ1-5	TGTGCCACCAGCAGAGATGGTCGGCTGCATCAGCCCCAGCATTTT	CATSRDGRLHQPQHF
TRBV7-6	.	few	TRBJ2-1	TGTGCCAGCAGCTTAGAACAGGGGAGGAGATATGAGCAGTTCTTC	CASSLEQGRRYEQFF
TRBV12-3/TRBV12-4	.	many	TRBJ2-5	TGTGCCAGCTTTAAGGGTCCCTGGGAGACCCAGTACTTC	CASFKGPWETQYF
TRBV27	.	.	TRBJ2-1	TGTGTCAGCAAAAGTTACCTAATGTACAATGAGCAGTTCTTC	CVSKSYLMYNEQFF
TRBV25-1	.	.	TRBJ1-5	TGTGCCAGCACCGCCAGGGGCAAGCCCCAGCATTTT	CASTARGKPQHF
TRBV27	TRBD1	.	TRBJ1-1	TGTGCCAGCAGTTCAGGACAGGGGGCGACTGAAGCTTTCTTT	CASSSGQGATEAFF
TRBV7-2	TRBD2	many	TRBJ2-5	TGTGCCAGCAGCTTTTCGACTAGCGGTAAAGAGACCCAGTACTTC	CASSFSTSGKETQYF
TRBV19	.	.	TRBJ2-1	TGTGCCAGTGCCACGGGATCGGGGTATGAGCAGTTCTTC	CASATGSGYEQFF
TRBV28	TRBD2	.	TRBJ2-1	TGTGCCAGCAGCCACGCCTTAGCGGGGGGTTACAATGAGCAGTTCTTC	CASSHALAGGYNEQFF
TRBV6-1	.	few	TRBJ2-1	TGTGCCAGCAGTGTTGCCTTTAGCTCCTACAATGAGCAGTTCTTC	CASSVAFSSYNEQFF
TRBV29-1	TRBD1	.	TRBJ1-3	TGCAGCGTTGACGCGCCAGGGGGCTCGAATGGAAACACCATATATTTT	CSVDAPGGSNGNTIYF
TRBV5-4	.	.	TRBJ1-2	TGTGCCAGCACCCCCCTTACGACAGGACTTAACTATGGCTACACCTTC	CASTPLTTGLNYGYTF
TRBV6-6	.	.	TRBJ1-1	TGTGTCAGCAGTTACTCGCCCGGACAGCCGAACACTGAAGCTTTCTTT	CVSSYSPGQPNTEAFF
TRBV27	.	few	TRBJ1-1	TGTGCCAGCAGTTATACTGGGCTGACAGGACTGAACACTGAAGCTTTCTTT	CASSYTGLTGLNTEAFF
TRBV7-6	.	few	TRBJ1-1	TGTGCCAGCAGCTGGGACCATCTGGCAGGAAACACTGAAGCTTTCTTT	CASSWDHLAGNTEAFF
TRBV7-2	TRBD2	once	TRBJ2-1	TGTGCCGGCAGCTTAAGTCTAGCGGGGGGCCACAATGAGCAGTTCTTC	CAGSLSLAGGHNEQFF
TRBV20-1	.	few	TRBJ1-2	TGCACTACATGGAAGGGGCCCTATGGCTACACCTTC	CTTWKGPYGYTF
TRBV2	.	few	TRBJ2-3	TGTGCCAGCAGGGAGAGGGGCAATAGAGGTTCGGATACGCAGTATTTT	CASRERGNRGSDTQYF
TRBV6-5	TRBD1	few	TRBJ1-3	TGTGCCAGCAGTTACTCGACGACAGGGTCTGGAAACACCATATATTTT	CASSYSTTGSGNTIYF
TRBV2	.	few	TRBJ2-5	TGTGCCAGCAGTGAGGGGGGGCACCAAGAGACCCAGTACTTC	CASSEGGHQETQYF
TRBV4-1	.	few	TRBJ2-2	TGCGCCAGCAGCCAAGTGAGCACCGGGGAGCTGTTTTTT	CASSQVSTGELFF
TRBV7-6	.	.	TRBJ2-1	TGTGCCAACAGCCAGAAGGGGTCCCCCTACAATGAGCAGTTCTTC	CANSQKGSPYNEQFF
TRBV4-3	.	once	TRBJ2-1	TGCGCCAGCGGCACTAGTCCGAGCTCCTACAATGAGCAGTTCTTC	CASGTSPSSYNEQFF
TRBV29-1	.	.	TRBJ1-3	TGCAGCGTTCCCCAAGGAAACACCATATATTTT	CSVPQGNTIYF
TRBV29-1	TRBD2	.	TRBJ2-3	TGCAGCGTTAGAGCGGGGAGCACAGATACGCAGTATTTT	CSVRAGSTDTQYF
TRBV7-6	.	many	TRBJ2-7	TGTGCCAGCAGCCTGGCGGCCCACTCCTACGAGCAGTACTTC	CASSLAAHSYEQYF